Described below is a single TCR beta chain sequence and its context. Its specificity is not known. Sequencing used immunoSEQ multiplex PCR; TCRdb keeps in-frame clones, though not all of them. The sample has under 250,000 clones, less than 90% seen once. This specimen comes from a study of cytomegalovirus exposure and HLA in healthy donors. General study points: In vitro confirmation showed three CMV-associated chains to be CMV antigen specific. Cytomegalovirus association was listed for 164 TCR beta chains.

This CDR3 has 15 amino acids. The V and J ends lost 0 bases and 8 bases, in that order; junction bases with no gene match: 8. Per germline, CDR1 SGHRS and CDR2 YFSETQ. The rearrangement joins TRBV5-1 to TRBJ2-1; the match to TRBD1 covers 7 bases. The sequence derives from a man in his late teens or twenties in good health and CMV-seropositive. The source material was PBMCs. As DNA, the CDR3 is TGCGCCAGCAGCTTGGCTACAGGGGTGGGGGATGAGCAGTTCTTC. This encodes CASSLATGVGDEQFF.